A single sample is the source of the 16 T cell receptor beta chains below, sequenced in a study of cytomegalovirus exposure and HLA in healthy donors. The PCR made use of 60 Vbeta and 13 Jbeta primers. Generated by immunoSEQ multiplex PCR, the TCRdb table keeps only in-frame clones and is missing some. The table includes a few hundred thousand clones, approximately 79% detected once. Source material: PBMCs. The origin of the receptors is a girl between 2 and 10 years old in good health and CMV-seronegative.

In the case of this clone: Different DNA sequences within this sample yield the same CDR3. Here the CDR3 reads CASSLGGDYEQYF. The DNA of the CDR3 is TGCGCCAGCAGCTTGGGGGGGGACTACGAGCAGTACTTC. The chain couples TRBV5-1 to TRBJ2-7; D might be TRBD2 (6 bases). CDR1 and CDR2 (germline): SGHRS, YFSETQ. V lost 0 bases to trimming and J lost 3 bases, with 7 bases between them. The CDR3 runs 13 residues.

The gene calls are TRBV7-8 and TRBJ1-5; D unresolved. Germline V gene data show CDR1 as SGHVS and CDR2 as FQNEAQ. The CDR3 length is 14 residues. Deletions cut 3 bases from V and 1 base from J, with 7 bases between. CDR3 nucleotide sequence: TGTGCCAGCAGCTTTTCCCGGAGCAATCAGCCCCAGCATTTT. This gives the protein CASSFSRSNQPQHF.

This clone has only a few counts. The chain links TRBV6-1 to TRBJ1-1; D is unclear. Germline CDR1 MNHNS, CDR2 SASEGT. Deletions cut 2 bases from V and 10 bases from J, with 8 bases between. This CDR3 comprises 11 residues. CDR3 sequence reads: CASSELRVAFF. The CDR3 DNA is TGTGCCAGCAGTGAATTGCGGGTAGCTTTCTTT.

The chain is built from TRBV6-5 and TRBJ2-5, with 9 bases aligning to TRBD1. Germline V lookup: CDR1 MNHEY, CDR2 SVGAGI. Trimming at V came to 4 bases and at J to 5 bases, leaving 2 bases not matched to a gene. The CDR3 is 13 residues long. The CDR3 DNA reads TGTGCCAGCAGTTGGACAGGGGACGAGACCCAGTACTTC. This gives the protein CASSWTGDETQYF.

This clone was detected once. The J gene is TRBJ2-3, the V gene TRBV4-2, with 7 bases fitting TRBD2. CDR3 length: 16 amino acids. The ends lost 1 base at V and 0 bases at J; junction bases unmatched: 4. CDR1 is LGHNA and CDR2 is YNFKEQ in the germline V gene. CDR3 nucleotide sequence: TGTGCCAGCAGCCAAGCGGGCGGGAGTAGCACAGATACGCAGTATTTT. Protein product: CASSQAGGSSTDTQYF.

V is TRBV12-2 and J is TRBJ2-2; the table calls TRBD1, which could not be checked here. TRBV12-2 has pseudogene status. The CDR3 covers 16 residues. The DNA for the CDR3 is TGTGCAAGTTATCTTCGACAGGGGGGTAAAAGCGGGGAGCTGTTTTTT. Protein: CASYLRQGGKSGELFF.

The chain links TRBV6-5 to TRBJ1-6; D is perhaps TRBD1 (6 bases). V shed 6 bases and J shed 9 bases, with 15 bases lying between them. This CDR3 has 14 amino acids. Germline V CDR1 and CDR2: MNHEY, SVGAGI. The CDR3 bases are TGTGCCAGCAGCCCACAGGGACCTCTTTCACCCCTCCACTTT. Encoded protein: CASSPQGPLSPLHF.

The rearrangement links TRBV5-1 to TRBJ1-4; no clear D. Trimming left V 7 bases short and J 5 bases short, with 12 bases between. The V gene's germline CDR1 is SGHRS and CDR2 YFSETQ. The CDR3 consists of 13 residues. The CDR3 loop reads CASARLPNEKLFF. Here the CDR3 DNA reads TGCGCCAGCGCTAGGTTACCGAATGAAAAACTGTTTTTT.

The rearrangement links TRBV14 to TRBJ2-3, with TRBD1 matching over 9 bases. V shed 5 bases, J shed 4 bases, and the junction held 10 bases outside the gene matches. The CDR3 is 16 amino acids. The germline CDR1 and CDR2 sequences are SGHDN and FVKESK. CDR3 loop: CASSYSWTGVADTQYF. The CDR3 DNA is TGTGCCAGCAGCTATTCGTGGACAGGGGTAGCAGATACGCAGTATTTT.

The chain is built from TRBV5-1 and TRBJ2-5, with 14 bases aligning to TRBD2. The CDR3 is 18 amino acids. The trim removed 4 bases at V and 5 bases at J, leaving 13 bases unmatched. Germline values: CDR1 SGHRS, CDR2 YFSETQ. The CDR3 spells CASSPGLAGGISGETQYF. The CDR3 nucleotides read TGCGCCAGCAGCCCCGGACTAGCGGGGGGCATATCAGGGGAGACCCAGTACTTC.

This chain joins TRBV30 and TRBJ2-2, with 10 bases aligning to TRBD2. Germline CDR1 GTSNPN, CDR2 SVGIG (reference sequence). The trim removed 0 bases at V and 4 bases at J, leaving 2 bases unmatched. The CDR3 totals 15 residues. This CDR3 is CAWSVRLAGTGELFF. For the CDR3, the DNA is TGTGCCTGGAGTGTACGACTAGCGGGCACCGGGGAGCTGTTTTTT.

CDR3: CASSILAEEAFF. CDR3 sequence (DNA): TGTGCCAGTAGTATCTTGGCAGAAGAAGCTTTCTTT. The chain is built from TRBV19 and TRBJ1-1, with unresolved D. The CDR3 totals 12 residues. Trimming pared 3 bases from V and 8 bases from J, leaving 10 bases between. Germline assignment: CDR1 LNHDA and CDR2 SQIVND (reference sequence).

This chain links TRBV7-6 with TRBJ2-3; the match to TRBD2 covers 8 bases. The junction had 8 bases not matched to a gene; V was cut back by 3 bases and J by 0 bases. This CDR3 comprises 17 residues. CDR1 and CDR2 (germline): SGHVS, FNYEAQ. CDR3 coding DNA: TGTGCCAGCAGCTTTGCGTTTTCTAGCGGGAGCACAGATACGCAGTATTTT. This codes for CASSFAFSSGSTDTQYF.

V gene TRBV4-1 combines with J gene TRBJ2-7; D is perhaps TRBD1 (6 bases). Germline assignment: CDR1 MGHRA and CDR2 YSYEKL. The V gene lost 4 bases and the J gene lost 6 bases, with 16 bases spanning the gap. This CDR3 has 14 residues. The CDR3 nucleotides are TGCGCCAGCAGCCCCACCGAGGGACAACTCGAGCAGTACTTC. Translated: CASSPTEGQLEQYF.

This rearrangement joins TRBV7-9 to TRBJ1-6; maybe TRBD1 (5 bases). Trimming removed 1 base at V and 15 bases at J, with 13 bases between. Per the germline V gene, CDR1 is SEHNR and CDR2 is FQNEAQ (reference sequence). The CDR3 loop spans 13 amino acids. In nucleotides, the CDR3 is TGTGCCAGCAGCTTAGGCGGGGCTGGCGTCCTCCACTTT. It translates to CASSLGGAGVLHF.

This clone was observed a single time. The rearrangement joins TRBV5-1 to TRBJ1-1; unclear D gene. The CDR3 loop spans 14 amino acids. V was cut by 4 bases and J by 0 bases, with 10 bases left in between. Germline V lookup: CDR1 SGHRS, CDR2 YFSETQ. CDR3 sequence reads: CASSPEGVNTEAFF. CDR3 nucleotides: TGCGCCAGCAGCCCCGAGGGCGTGAACACTGAAGCTTTCTTT.